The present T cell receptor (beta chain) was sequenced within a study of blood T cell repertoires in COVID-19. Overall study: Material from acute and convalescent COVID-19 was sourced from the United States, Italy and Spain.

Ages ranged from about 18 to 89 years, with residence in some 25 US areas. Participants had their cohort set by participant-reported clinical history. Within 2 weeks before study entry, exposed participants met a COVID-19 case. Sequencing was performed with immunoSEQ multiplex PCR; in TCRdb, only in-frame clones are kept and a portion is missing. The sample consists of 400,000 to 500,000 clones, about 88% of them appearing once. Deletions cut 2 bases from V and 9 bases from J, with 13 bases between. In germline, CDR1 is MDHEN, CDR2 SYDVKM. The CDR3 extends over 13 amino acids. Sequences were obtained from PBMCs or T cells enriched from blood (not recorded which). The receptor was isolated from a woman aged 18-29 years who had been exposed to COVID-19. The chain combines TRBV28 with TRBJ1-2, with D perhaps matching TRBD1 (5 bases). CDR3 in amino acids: CASSLGQGYRYTF. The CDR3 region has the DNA TGTGCCAGCAGTTTAGGCCAGGGTTATCGCTACACCTTC.